These 11 T cell receptor beta chains were sequenced from one sample in a study of OX40 agonist ivuxolimab in advanced cancers. The protocol was immunoSEQ multiplex PCR, while the TCRdb copy is restricted to in-frame clones and leaves out a portion. The repertoire holds approximately 82,000 clones, with more than 75% as singletons. Sequences were derived from CD4+ or CD8+ T cells sorted from blood, sampled in a trial of the OX40 agonist ivuxolimab. The receptors shown here come from an adult with an advanced solid tumor such as melanoma, head and neck, liver or kidney cancer.

The V and J genes are TRBV21-1 and TRBJ2-4; the table calls TRBD1, which could not be checked here. TRBV21-1 constitutes a pseudogene. This CDR3 has 21 amino acids. The CDR3 protein is CASSPQLRQSDFNLAKNIQYF. In DNA form, the CDR3 reads TGTGCCAGCAGCCCCCAGCTGCGACAGTCAGACTTTAACCTGGCCAAAAACATTCAGTACTTC.

Note on this clone: Its ends do not fully match the called genes, so a read error is possible. The CDR3 DNA reads TGTGCCAGCAGATTAGGACAAGGCGCGGGGAACACTGAAGCTTTCTTT. Amino acids: CASRLGQGAGNTEAFF. This rearrangement joins TRBV11-3 to TRBJ1-1; a weak D match, TRBD1 (5 bases). The CDR3 has 16 residues. The germline CDR1 and CDR2 sequences are SGHNT and YENEEA.

This sequence joins TRBV9 and TRBJ2-2, with no clear D. The germline V gene has CDR1 SGDLS and CDR2 YYNGEE. CDR3 length equals 12 residues. V was shortened by 0 bases and J by 5 bases, with 2 bases between the two germline ends. The CDR3 nucleotides read TGTGCCAGCAGCGTAGCTACCGGGGAGCTGTTTTTT. It is translated as CASSVATGELFF.

V and J are TRBV20-1 and TRBJ1-2; D remains unclear. The germline V and J ends were trimmed by 6 bases and 7 bases, with 3 bases remaining between them. The CDR3 consists of 8 residues. The germline gives CDR1 DFQATT, CDR2 SNEGSKA (reference sequence). CDR3 in amino acids: CSALGYTF. The CDR3 region has the DNA TGCAGTGCGCTTGGCTACACCTTC.

The chain joins TRBV9 to TRBJ2-1; 12 bases map to TRBD2. After removal of 4 bases from V and 1 base from J, the junction contained 6 bases not matched to a gene. The CDR3 covers 17 residues. Germline assignment: CDR1 SGDLS and CDR2 YYNGEE. The CDR3, as DNA: TGTGCCAGCAGCTTGGGACTAGCGGGCTCTTCCTACAATGAGCAGTTCTTC. Protein sequence: CASSLGLAGSSYNEQFF.

The chain combines TRBV5-1 with TRBJ2-2, with D perhaps TRBD1 (7 bases). Trimming took off 4 bases at V and 6 bases at J, with 19 bases between the two ends. CDR3 length equals 16 residues. Germline values: CDR1 SGHRS, CDR2 YFSETQ. CDR3 sequence (DNA): TGCGCCAGCAGCCAGGACCCAGGGGGGAGCCCCGGGGAGCTGTTTTTT. Protein: CASSQDPGGSPGELFF.

In nucleotides, the CDR3 is TGTGCCAGCAGCCCTTTTGGCGGTAGCTCCTATAATTCACCCCTCCACTTT. Translation: CASSPFGGSSYNSPLHF. The chain employs TRBV5-4 and TRBJ1-6, with D hard to call. Trimming took off 4 bases at V and 0 bases at J, with 14 bases between the two ends. CDR1 is SGHNT, CDR2 YYREEE, per germline (reference sequence). The CDR3 spans 17 residues.

The rearrangement links TRBV14 to TRBJ2-7; D gene uncertain. CDR3 length equals 12 residues. Germline V gives CDR1 SGHDN, CDR2 FVKESK. V dropped 3 bases and J dropped 5 bases, with 8 bases sitting between them. The CDR3 DNA reads as TGTGCCAGCAGCCAGAACCCCCACGAGCAGTACTTC. It translates to CASSQNPHEQYF.

This clone has a single count. The gene calls are TRBV11-2 and TRBJ2-3, with D hard to call. The CDR3 runs 14 residues. The V gene's germline CDR1 is SGHAT and CDR2 FQNNGV. The V end was cut by 4 bases, the J end by 2 bases, with 10 bases between. The CDR3 spells CASSSQAFTDTQYF. Written as DNA, the CDR3 is TGTGCCAGCAGCTCTCAAGCTTTCACAGATACGCAGTATTTT.

This chain joins TRBV11-3 and TRBJ2-1; D gene unclear. This CDR3 is 13 amino acids long. V shed 4 bases and J shed 9 bases, with 13 bases lying between them. The germline CDR1 and CDR2 sequences are SGHNT and YENEEA. The CDR3 coding sequence is TGTGCCAGCAGCTCCACCTTGGTTGGTGAGCAGTTCTTC. It specifies CASSSTLVGEQFF.

The V and J genes are TRBV13 and TRBJ2-5; 8 positions agree with TRBD2. This CDR3 is built from 15 residues. V trimming: 6 bases; J trimming: 4 bases; junction bases outside the gene matches: 10. Per the germline V gene, CDR1 is PRHDT and CDR2 is FYEKMQ (reference sequence). The CDR3 region is CASRKASGFVETQYF. The CDR3, as DNA: TGTGCCAGCAGAAAGGCTAGCGGGTTCGTAGAGACCCAGTACTTC.